The clone carrying this T cell receptor beta chain has just one count. The data stem from a study of blood T cell repertoires in COVID-19. Looking at the study overall: In each case, the material was cDNA or gDNA derived from T cells, B-cell-depleted T cells, or PBMCs.

V lost 6 bases to trimming and J lost 4 bases; unmatched junction nucleotides: 4. CDR1 and CDR2 (germline): MNHEY, SVGAGI. This CDR3 region has 15 residues. Original handling: Scientists estimated how many nucleated cells there were by amplifying reference gene primers. Some clones are missing from TCRdb's copy, which holds only in-frame ones; the method was immunoSEQ multiplex PCR. Clonal size and the V and J genes are those of that table, whereas D and trimming came from the DNA. The sample carries approximately 220,000 clones, 80% to 90% recorded once. Participant ages covered about 18 to 89 years across about two dozen US areas. Participants had their cohort set by participant-reported clinical history.

The clonotype comes from a woman aged 40 to 50 with acute COVID-19. V gene TRBV6-5 combines with J gene TRBJ2-3; 13 bases align to TRBD2. The sequenced sample consisted of PBMCs or T cells enriched from blood (not recorded which). As DNA, the CDR3 is TGTGCCAGCAGAAAACTAGCGGGAGGGCCAGATACGCAGTATTTT. Residues: CASRKLAGGPDTQYF.